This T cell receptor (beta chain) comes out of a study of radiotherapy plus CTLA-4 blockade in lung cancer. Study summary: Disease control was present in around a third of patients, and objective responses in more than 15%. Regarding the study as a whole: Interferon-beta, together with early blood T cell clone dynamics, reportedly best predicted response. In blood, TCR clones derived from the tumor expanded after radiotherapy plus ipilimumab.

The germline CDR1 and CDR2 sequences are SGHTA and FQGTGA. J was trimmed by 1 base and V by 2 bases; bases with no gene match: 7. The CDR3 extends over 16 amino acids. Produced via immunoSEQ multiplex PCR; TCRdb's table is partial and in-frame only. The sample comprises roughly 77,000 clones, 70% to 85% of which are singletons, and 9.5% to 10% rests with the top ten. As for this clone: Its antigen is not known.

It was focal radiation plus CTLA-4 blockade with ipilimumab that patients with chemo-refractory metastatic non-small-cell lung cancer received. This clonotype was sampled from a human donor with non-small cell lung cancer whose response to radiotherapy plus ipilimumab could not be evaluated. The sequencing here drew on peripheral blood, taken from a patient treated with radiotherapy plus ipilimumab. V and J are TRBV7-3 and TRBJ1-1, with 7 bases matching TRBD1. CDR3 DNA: TGTGCCAGCAGCTTATATCCGGGACAGACGAACACTGAAGCTTTCTTT. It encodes CASSLYPGQTNTEAFF.